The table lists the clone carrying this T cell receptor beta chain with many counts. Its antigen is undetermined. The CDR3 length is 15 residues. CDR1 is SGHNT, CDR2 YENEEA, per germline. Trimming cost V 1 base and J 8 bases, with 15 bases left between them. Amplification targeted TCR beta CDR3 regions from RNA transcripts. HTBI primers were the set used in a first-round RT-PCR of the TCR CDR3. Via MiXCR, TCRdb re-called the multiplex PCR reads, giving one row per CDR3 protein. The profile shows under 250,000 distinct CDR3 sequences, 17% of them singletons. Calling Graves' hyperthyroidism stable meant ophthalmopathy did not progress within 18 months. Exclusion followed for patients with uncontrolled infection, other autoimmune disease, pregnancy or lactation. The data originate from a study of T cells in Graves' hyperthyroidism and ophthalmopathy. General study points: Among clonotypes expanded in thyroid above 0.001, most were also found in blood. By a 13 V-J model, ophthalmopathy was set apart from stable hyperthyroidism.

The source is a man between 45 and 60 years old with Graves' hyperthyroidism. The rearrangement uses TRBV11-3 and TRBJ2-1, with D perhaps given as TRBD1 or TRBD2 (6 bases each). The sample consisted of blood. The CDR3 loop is CASSLGRGPGDEQFF. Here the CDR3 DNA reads TGTGCCAGCAGCTTAGGACGGGGGCCAGGCGATGAGCAGTTCTTC.